Included here is one T cell receptor beta chain sequence, with context. The antigen is unknown. This entry belongs to a study of response to subunit inactivated influenza vaccine. CDR1 is SGHTA, CDR2 FQGNSA, per germline. V was shortened by 1 base and J by 0 bases, with 10 bases between the two germline ends. This CDR3 spans 15 amino acids. Findings of the study overall: A suggestion made by the authors is that each seasonal influenza vaccination recruits few new T cells.

TCRdb independently ran MiXCR on the RT-PCR reads; one entry per CDR3 protein. The profile shows 530,000 or so distinct CDR3 sequences, around 11% of them singletons. V is TRBV7-2 and J is TRBJ2-7; possibly TRBD1 or TRBD2 for D (5 bases each). Material: PBMCs from blood, obtained on the day of vaccination. The receptor comes from a man aged 45-65 years who received an inactivated influenza vaccine. The CDR3, as DNA: TGTGCCAGCAGCTTAGATGCAGGGAGCTCCTACGAGCAGTACTTC. Protein sequence: CASSLDAGSSYEQYF. The variable domain in full, with the rest retrieved from reference TRBV7-2 and TRBJ2-7, is GAGVSQSPSNKVTEKGKDVELRCDPISGHTALYWYRQSLGQGLEFLIYFQGNSAPDKSGLPSDRFSAERTGGSVSTLTIQRTQQEDSAVYLCASSLDAGSSYEQYFGPGTRLTVT.